A selection of T cell receptor beta chains follows, all from one sample in a study of T-cell reconstitution after alpha-beta-depleted transplantation in children. TCRdb called the PCR reads again in MiXCR, with one record for every CDR3 protein. This sample has about 300,000 distinct CDR3 sequences, with roughly a tenth found just once. The sample in question was PBMCs, obtained before TCRalphabeta/CD19-depleted stem cell transplant. These receptors all come from a boy in the first two years of life with acute myeloid leukemia, due to receive a stem cell transplant. Each CDR3 is given with its conserved first and last residue.

V gene | CDR3 protein
TRBV20-1 | CSARGVAGGEQFF
TRBV27 | CASSPGTGGIYNEQFF
TRBV12-3/TRBV12-4 | CASSVSGGPGEQYF
TRBV12-3/TRBV12-4 | CASSLVATETQYF
TRBV3-1 | CASSQYRGETDTQYF
TRBV28 | CASSSGTSDYNEQFF
TRBV6-1 | CATRTSGGYEQYF
TRBV2 | CASRARMTGRDEQFF
TRBV4-3 | CASSQDWLAGGRDEQFF
TRBV7-2 | CASSSSISYEQYF
TRBV5-1 | CASSPESGTGRNIQYF
TRBV11-2 | CASSLSSNQPQHF
TRBV20-1 | CSARVYSTSGRAEGGPDTQYF
TRBV20-1 | CSAFPRTRGGEQYF
TRBV9 | CASSVGGSEQYF
TRBV5-1 | CASSSRSDREVGSYNEQFF
TRBV18 | CASSPGLAGYEQFF
TRBV10-3 | CAISESTGGGETQYF
TRBV20-1 | CSASVAGGPHNEQFF
TRBV6-1 | CASRRGGRTQETQYF
TRBV20-1 | CSAVAGGGSYEQYF
TRBV28 | CASSLSGRVYNEQFF
TRBV4-3 | CASSQDGTEDTQYF
TRBV11-1 | CASRGQNGYTF
TRBV20-1 | CSARRGSGANVLTF
TRBV5-6 | CASSLGGGRDFDEQFF
TRBV19 | CASSSPQGLLNTEAFF
TRBV20-1 | CSAKGEQDAEQYF
TRBV5-1 | CASSLVLAGGEQYF
TRBV9 | CASSVRTSLGEQFF
TRBV15 | CATSRGQAYQETQYF
TRBV5-1 | CASSLHGQGANTGELFF
TRBV24-1 | CATEEAVPPYEQYF
TRBV29-1 | CSVLTGGSYNEQFF
TRBV12-3/TRBV12-4 | CASSFGQTYEQYF
TRBV5-1 | CASSWTGGSYNEQFF
TRBV27 | CASSLTGGIATDTQYF
TRBV14 | CASSQGYAYGQGAYNEQFF
TRBV11-2 | CASSSRGRTGELFF
TRBV15 | CATSRDPGQGAVAKLFF
TRBV28 | CASSLTWYEQYF
TRBV12-3/TRBV12-4 | CASGFDRASYYEQYF
TRBV20-1 | CSHRKSAFNEQFF
TRBV30 | CAWAQGYEQYF
TRBV24-1 | CATSDALPYEQYF
TRBV7-9 | CASSLRELFF
TRBV28 | CASSILQGRETQYF
TRBV10-3 | CAISGGQGRTDTQYF
TRBV5-1 | CASSLLSSYEQYF
TRBV12-3/TRBV12-4 | CASSRSEGPYEQYF
TRBV24-1 | CATGGGNQPQHF